This TCR beta chain was sequenced for a study of control samples from healthy donors and cancer patients. The method was immunoSEQ multiplex PCR; TCRdb's version includes in-frame clones alone and lacks a portion of them. This sample has 160,000 or so clones, with approximately 90% found just once. The TCR comes from a woman under 40 in good health. The material sequenced was blood.

CDR3 region: CASSLSPGEDTQYF. CDR3 bases: TGTGCCAGCAGTTTATCCCCCGGGGAAGATACGCAGTATTTT. The rearrangement joins TRBV28 to TRBJ2-3; tentatively, D is TRBD2 (5 bases). The V end lost 1 base, the J end lost 5 bases, and 10 bases lay between the germline ends. Germline V gene sequence: CDR1 MDHEN, CDR2 SYDVKM. This CDR3 comprises 14 residues.